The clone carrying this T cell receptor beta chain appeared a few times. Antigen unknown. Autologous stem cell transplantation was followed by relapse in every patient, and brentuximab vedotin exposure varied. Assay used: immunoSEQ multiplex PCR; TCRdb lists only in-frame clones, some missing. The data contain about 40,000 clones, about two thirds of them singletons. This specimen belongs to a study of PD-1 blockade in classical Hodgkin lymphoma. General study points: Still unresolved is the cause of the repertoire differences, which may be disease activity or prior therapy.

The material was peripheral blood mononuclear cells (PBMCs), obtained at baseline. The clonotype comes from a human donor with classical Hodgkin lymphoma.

The CDR3, as DNA: TGTGCCAGCAGCTTCGGCGAGCTGTTTTTT. Translating gives CASSFGELFF. The rearrangement uses TRBV11-2 and TRBJ2-2; no clear D gene. V lost 3 bases, J lost 11 bases, and 4 bases lay in between. The germline gives CDR1 SGHAT, CDR2 FQNNGV. The length of the CDR3 is 10 residues. Full variable domain (outside the CDR3, taken from reference TRBV11-2 and TRBJ2-2): EAGVAQSPRYKIIEKRQSVAFWCNPISGHATLYWYQQILGQGPKLLIQFQNNGVVDDSQLPKDRFSAERLKGVDSTLKIQPAKLEDSAVYLCASSFGELFFGEGSRLTVL.